A single sample is the source of the 26 T cell receptor beta chains below, sequenced in a study of T-cell reconstitution after alpha-beta-depleted transplantation in children. Unique molecular identifiers tagged the TCRbeta library. TCRdb itself ran the PCR reads through MiXCR, one entry per CDR3 protein. The profile shows over 400,000 distinct CDR3 sequences, roughly an eighth of them singletons. The sample consisted of PBMCs from the stem cell graft donor, taken from the stem cell graft. The receptors here all came from a human donor who donated a stem cell graft to a child with combined immunodeficiency.

This clonotype was detected a few times. This chain links TRBV4-1 with TRBJ1-3; 7 positions agree with TRBD1. Germline V gene sequence: CDR1 MGHRA, CDR2 YSYEKL. CDR3 length equals 17 residues. The ends lost 3 bases at V and 2 bases at J; junction bases unmatched: 10. Written as DNA, the CDR3 is TGCGCCAGCAGCCAGACTGTGCTGAGGGGGCCTGGAAACACCATATATTTT. Amino acids: CASSQTVLRGPGNTIYF.

This clonotype was picked up many times. This sequence joins TRBV28 and TRBJ1-2, with TRBD1 identical over 9 bases. With V trimmed by 5 bases and J by 8 bases, 12 bases remained unmatched. CDR1 is MDHEN and CDR2 is SYDVKM in the germline V gene. The CDR3 runs 15 residues. The CDR3 is CASSTHDRGIGGYTF. Written as DNA, the CDR3 is TGTGCCAGCAGTACCCATGACAGGGGGATCGGGGGCTACACCTTC.

This clonotype was seen only a few times. The chain employs TRBV28 and TRBJ2-7; tentative D call: TRBD1 (5 bases). The CDR3 length is 15 residues. Germline loops: CDR1 MDHEN, CDR2 SYDVKM. V lost 7 bases, J lost 1 base, and 17 bases lay in between. The CDR3 DNA is TGTGCCAGCACCCAAAGCCGAGACAGTTCCTACGAGCAGTACTTC. Translation gives CASTQSRDSSYEQYF.

J is TRBJ2-2 and V is TRBV29-1; TRBD1 or TRBD2 may be the D gene (5 bases each). Germline CDR1 is SQVTM and CDR2 is ANQGSEA. Trimming cost V 8 bases and J 4 bases, with 17 bases left between them. The CDR3 sequence is 14 residues long. CDR3 nucleotide sequence: TGCAGCACCCCCGGGGCCCGGGGCACCGGGGAGCTGTTTTTT. Translated, it gives CSTPGARGTGELFF.

The chain employs TRBV30 and TRBJ2-7; no reliable D call. Germline V lookup: CDR1 GTSNPN, CDR2 SVGIG (reference sequence). This CDR3 has 13 residues. V gave up 3 bases and J gave up 2 bases, with 11 bases separating them. CDR3 sequence (DNA): TGTGCCTGGAGGCAAACCTCCACCTACGAGCAGTACTTC. Protein product: CAWRQTSTYEQYF.

This clonotype was observed a handful of times. J is TRBJ1-6 and V is TRBV4-3; 8 bases agree with TRBD1. Germline CDR1 and CDR2: LGHNA and YSLEER. V shed 2 bases, J shed 9 bases, and the junction held 12 bases outside the gene matches. The CDR3 spans 17 residues. CDR3 coding DNA: TGCGCCAGCAGCCAAACCCTCGGACAGGGCCTGGGTTCACCCCTCCACTTT. Residues: CASSQTLGQGLGSPLHF.

The chain combines TRBV6-5 with TRBJ2-7; 9 bases fit TRBD2. The V and J ends lost 2 bases and 7 bases, in that order; junction bases with no gene match: 9. CDR3 length equals 15 residues. Looked up from germline, CDR1 is MNHEY and CDR2 is SVGAGI. The CDR3 sequence: CASSYMAGGPGEQYF. In DNA form, the CDR3 reads TGTGCCAGCAGTTACATGGCGGGAGGGCCTGGGGAGCAGTACTTC.

The sample holds a few counts of this clonotype. The chain uses TRBV7-9 and TRBJ2-1; 8 bases match TRBD2. The germline CDR1 and CDR2 sequences are SEHNR and FQNEAQ (reference sequence). Trimming removed 5 bases from V and 7 bases from J; junction bases left unmatched: 10. The CDR3 extends over 15 amino acids. DNA for the CDR3: TGTGCCAGCAGCCCATCCGGGGGGGCGTGGAATGAGCAGTTCTTC. This sequence encodes CASSPSGGAWNEQFF.

J is TRBJ2-1 and V is TRBV6-2 or TRBV6-3; 9 bases line up with TRBD1. Looked up from germline, CDR1 is MNHEY and CDR2 is SVGEGT. Trimming took 10 bases from V and 8 from J; bases not matched to a gene: 12. This CDR3 comprises 14 residues. CDR3 region: CATKRDRDGYEQFF. CDR3 DNA sequence: TGTGCCACCAAAAGGGACAGGGATGGGTATGAGCAGTTCTTC.

The genes are TRBV7-2 and TRBJ2-7; tentatively, D is TRBD2 (6 bases). This CDR3 region has 15 residues. CDR1 and CDR2 from the germline V gene are SGHTA and FQGNSA. V was trimmed by 0 bases and J by 2 bases, leaving 11 bases between them. The CDR3 loop reads CASSLAGRLAYEQYF. Written as DNA, the CDR3 is TGTGCCAGCAGCTTAGCAGGGAGGCTAGCCTACGAGCAGTACTTC.

In this sample, this clonotype turned up many times. The rearrangement links TRBV13 to TRBJ2-7; D could derive from TRBD1 or TRBD2 (6 bases each). The V end was cut by 4 bases, the J end by 3 bases, with 13 bases between. The CDR3 is 14 amino acids. CDR1 and CDR2 (germline): PRHDT, FYEKMQ (reference sequence). CDR3 nucleotide sequence: TGTGCCAGCAGCTCCCCGGAGGGGGACTACGAGCAGTACTTC. Protein: CASSSPEGDYEQYF.

The table lists this clonotype with many counts. This chain links TRBV12-3 or TRBV12-4 with TRBJ2-5; possible D gene TRBD1, 6 bases. The CDR3 runs to 13 residues. V was clipped by 5 bases and J by 4 bases, with 11 bases between them. The CDR3 region is CASSGAGVETQYF. CDR3 nucleotides: TGTGCCAGCAGTGGGGCAGGGGTAGAGACCCAGTACTTC.

This chain connects TRBV5-1 to TRBJ2-2, with D perhaps matching TRBD1 (6 bases). CDR3 length: 16 amino acids. Looked up from germline, CDR1 is SGHRS and CDR2 is YFSETQ. The V end lost 4 bases, the J end lost 2 bases, and 15 bases lay between the germline ends. The CDR3 protein is CASSRTRTANTGELFF. Here the CDR3 DNA reads TGCGCCAGCAGCCGAACCCGGACAGCTAACACCGGGGAGCTGTTTTTT.

The rearrangement joins TRBV4-2 to TRBJ1-2, with unresolved D. The CDR3 is 16 amino acids. CDR1 and CDR2 from the germline V gene are LGHNA and YNFKEQ. The V end lost 8 bases, the J end lost 2 bases, and 21 bases lay between the germline ends. The CDR3 reads CASSPEELQINYGYTF. The CDR3 nucleotides are TGTGCCAGCTCCCCAGAGGAACTCCAAATAAACTATGGCTACACCTTC.

This clonotype turned up a few times. The chain links TRBV27 to TRBJ2-1; 10 bases line up with TRBD2. CDR1 and CDR2 (germline): MNHEY, SMNVEV (reference sequence). With 5 bases clipped from V and 0 bases from J, the junction kept 19 bases outside the gene matches. The CDR3 consists of 21 residues. The CDR3 sequence is CASSVRLSGRGTKHSYNEQFF. The CDR3 DNA sequence: TGTGCCAGCAGTGTGAGATTGAGCGGGAGGGGTACTAAACACTCCTACAATGAGCAGTTCTTC.

This chain connects TRBV6-1 to TRBJ2-3; D is uncertain. The CDR3 loop spans 14 amino acids. In germline, CDR1 is MNHNS, CDR2 SASEGT. The V end was cut by 6 bases, the J end by 4 bases, with 14 bases between. The CDR3 protein is CASRPILYADTQYF. The CDR3 nucleotides read TGTGCCAGCAGACCTATTTTGTACGCAGATACGCAGTATTTT.

This clonotype was seen more than once but under ten times. The chain has TRBV10-3 and TRBJ2-7; possible D gene TRBD2, 6 bases. Germline V CDR1 and CDR2: ENHRY, SYGVKD. The CDR3 length is 14 residues. The V end lost 6 bases, the J end lost 0 bases, and 12 bases lay between the germline ends. CDR3 sequence reads: CAISLSGDSYEQYF. CDR3 bases: TGTGCCATCAGCCTTAGCGGAGACTCCTACGAGCAGTACTTC.

The V call is TRBV19, the J call TRBJ2-3, with a possible D match to TRBD2 (5 bases). Germline CDR1 reads LNHDA; CDR2 reads SQIVND (reference sequence). This CDR3 has 15 residues. V was cut by 7 bases and J by 0 bases, with 14 bases left in between. CDR3 sequence reads: CASKTFLASTDTQYF. In DNA form, the CDR3 reads TGTGCCAGTAAAACATTCCTAGCTAGCACAGATACGCAGTATTTT. The full variable domain, completed using reference TRBV19 and TRBJ2-3, is DGGITQSPKYLFRKEGQNVTLSCEQNLNHDAMYWYRQDPGQGLRLIYYSQIVNDFQKGDIAEGYSVSREKKESFPLTVTSAQKNPTAFYLCASKTFLASTDTQYFGPGTRLTVL.

There are many counts of this clonotype. V and J are TRBV9 and TRBJ2-5; D uncertain. CDR1 SGDLS and CDR2 YYNGEE come from the germline V gene. Trimming stripped 0 bases from V and 1 base from J, with 4 bases between. The CDR3 runs 13 residues. The CDR3 region has the DNA TGTGCCAGCAGCGTAGATGCCCAAGAGACCCAGTACTTC. Translating gives CASSVDAQETQYF.

This clonotype has at least ten counts. The chain couples TRBV5-6 to TRBJ2-7; D may be TRBD1 (6 bases). Trimming left V 3 bases short and J 5 bases short, with 12 bases between. Germline lookup yields CDR1 SGHDT and CDR2 YYEEEE. The CDR3 contains 13 residues. The CDR3 bases are TGTGCCAGCAGCTCCTACAGGGTACACGAGCAGTACTTC. Encoded protein: CASSSYRVHEQYF.

Only a few counts were recorded for this clonotype. V usage is TRBV29-1 and J usage is TRBJ2-1, with D possibly TRBD2 on 6 matching bases. The length of the CDR3 is 12 residues. Trimming stripped 4 bases from V and 8 bases from J, with 12 bases between. CDR1 SQVTM and CDR2 ANQGSEA come from the germline V gene. The CDR3 DNA reads as TGCAGCGTTGTTCTCGGGAGCTATGAGCAGTTCTTC. Protein sequence: CSVVLGSYEQFF.

The chain employs TRBV20-1 and TRBJ2-7, with 11 bases aligning to TRBD2. Trimming removed 1 base from V and 0 bases from J; junction bases left unmatched: 5. The length of the CDR3 is 16 residues. CDR1 is DFQATT and CDR2 is SNEGSKA in the germline V gene (reference sequence). The DNA of the CDR3 is TGCAGTGCTAGAGCCTCGACTAGCGGGAACTCCTACGAGCAGTACTTC. It translates to CSARASTSGNSYEQYF.

This clonotype was observed at least ten times. The rearrangement uses TRBV7-2 and TRBJ2-5; D remains ambiguous. Trimming took off 2 bases at V and 5 bases at J, with 12 bases between the two ends. The CDR3 has 14 residues. From germline, CDR1 is SGHTA and CDR2 FQGNSA. CDR3 sequence reads: CASSLNMGSETQYF. The CDR3 DNA sequence: TGTGCCAGCAGCTTAAATATGGGTAGCGAGACCCAGTACTTC.

This clonotype showed up many times. DNA for the CDR3: TGCAGCGTTGTGGTGGGGCGTTACGAGCAGTACTTC. This encodes CSVVVGRYEQYF. The genes are TRBV29-1 and TRBJ2-7; possible D gene TRBD1, 5 bases. Trimming removed 4 bases from V and 4 bases from J, with 11 bases in between. This CDR3 spans 12 amino acids. CDR1 is SQVTM, CDR2 ANQGSEA, per germline.

This clonotype was recorded a few times. The rearrangement joins TRBV7-8 to TRBJ2-7, with D unresolved. With 1 base removed from V and 1 base from J, the gap between germline ends came to 11 bases. CDR1 and CDR2 from the germline V gene are SGHVS and FQNEAQ. The CDR3 runs 15 residues. In DNA form, the CDR3 reads TGTGCCAGCAGCTTAGAAGCCCTAGTATCCTACGAGCAGTACTTC. Its protein is CASSLEALVSYEQYF.

This clonotype showed up many times. The genes are TRBV5-1 and TRBJ2-1; TRBD1 matches at 7 bases. Germline V gene lookup returns CDR1 SGHRS and CDR2 YFSETQ. The CDR3 is 16 amino acids. The trim removed 7 bases at V and 0 bases at J, leaving 10 bases unmatched. The CDR3 loop reads CASAQGERSSYNEQFF. CDR3 nucleotide sequence: TGCGCCAGCGCTCAGGGGGAGAGAAGCTCCTACAATGAGCAGTTCTTC.